Sequencing of this T cell receptor (beta chain) was carried out in a study of cytomegalovirus exposure and HLA in healthy donors (dated by TCRdb to 2015 to 2018). With regard to the full study: An earlier analysis of under 600 of the donors reported 250 to 300 Gb of sequence data and roughly 100 million unique TCR beta sequences from 150 million to 200 million T cells. The study aimed to test whether signatures of past pathogen exposure could be identified by cataloging public T cell receptors. The genetic ancestry cluster associated with self-reported Caucasian donors included 81% of the 398 genotyped donors. Alongside the repertoire data, information on donor age, sex, ethnicity and CMV serostatus was compiled. A later genetic analysis took genome-wide SNP genotypes for 398 of the 666 donors and used that subset as a discovery cohort. An earlier analysis of approximately 500 of the donors applied high-throughput TCR beta sequencing to assess whether each TCR beta V gene segment acted as functional or pseudogenic. A later analysis re-analyzed previously published TCR beta repertoires from roughly 630 donors and added high-resolution HLA genotyping to study TCR occurrence patterns. A handful of DR-DQ haplotypes were handled as single units for association and clustering because linkage in the cohort was strong. The later analysis used no new phenotypic data to find candidate immune exposures, relying instead on TCR beta sequences and their occurrence across donors. An early release that covered approximately 600 HLA-typed donors contained approximately 300 gigabases of sequencing data and 75 million to 100 million unique TCR sequences. HLA typing included class I and class II loci at four-digit resolution. The study combined high-throughput TCR immunosequencing, statistical association of individual TCRs with disease status, and machine learning to predict cytomegalovirus infection status. Besides the first cohort of some 670 subjects, a separate validation cohort made up of over a hundred different subjects was used. The study profiled the T cell repertoires of hundreds of subjects by immunosequencing and related them to cytomegalovirus serostatus. The number of donors typed differed by locus, with roughly 620-630 for A, B, C, DRB1 and DQB1, around 500 for DQA1, approximately 570 for DPA1, and some 440 for DPB1. All discovery cohort repertoires had been generated on a single sequencing platform. Among over 350 genotyped donors of the cohort, an average of around 240,000 unique TCR beta nucleotide sequences were sequenced per donor, around 20% of them non-productive. General conclusions and limits of the study: A total of some 180 TCR beta chains were listed by the study as associated with cytomegalovirus. Most TCR sequences were observed very rarely across donors, whereas some public TCRs were present in many individuals. Linkage disequilibrium might explain the correlated functional status among segregating V segments, but an unknown experimental factor could not be ruled out. In a later analysis, HLA-associated TCR beta chains showed more clonal expansion and lower generation probabilities than non-associated chains that were equally common. Because HLA typing was missing for some donors at each locus, association tests included only the typed subset. The earlier analysis of approximately 560 of the donors excluded over 15 rarely observed V segments, including chromosome 9 orphons, because counts were too low. In this cohort, only TCR beta chains were sequenced, and detectable features were limited by the absence of alpha or paired-chain data. In a later genetic analysis, a missense DCLRE1C variant was associated with V-gene and J-gene trimming of TCR beta chains, and the association was replicated in an independent cohort. Assigning TCR associations to individual alleles was difficult when HLA alleles, especially DR and DQ, strongly co-occurred. A later analysis found that most CMV-associated TCR beta chains appeared HLA-restricted, with HLA associations seemingly driven largely by CMV exposure. A few of the identified cytomegalovirus-associated TCR beta chains were confirmed in vitro to be specific for cytomegalovirus antigens. Because the 87-base-pair reads could not distinguish some IMGT-functional V segments, including TRBV6-2 and TRBV6-3, those segments were excluded. A later genetic analysis reported fewer N-insertions in productive TCRs among donors in an Asian-associated ancestry cluster than the roughly 620-donor mean. In a later analysis, the rate of TCR association differed among HLA loci, with DRB1 alleles having the most associated TCRs and HLA-C alleles having the fewest. It was suggested by the authors that the approach could potentially be generalized to other disease states and immunological phenotypes. A cluster of highly shared sequence variants was judged likely to be a technical artifact of the sequencing pipeline. Cytomegalovirus status was reported to be diagnosed by the classifier with high specificity and sensitivity in both the original and validation cohorts. A further reported finding was that TCR beta sequences accurately predicted the HLA-A and HLA-B alleles for most subjects in the first cohort. Specific HLA alleles were associated with roughly 16,000 TCR beta sequences at a false discovery rate of 0.05 in a later analysis. According to a later analysis, parvovirus B19, influenza, CMV and Epstein-Barr virus appeared linked to several top co-occurrence clusters. The presence/absence analyses assumed that sequencing depth was roughly uniform across donors, and that assumption may not be true. For the cohort, immune exposure information was limited to CMV serostatus. An earlier analysis of some 590 of the donors showed that most TCR beta V segments appeared in productive rearrangements either about 87% or about 30% of the time, which broadly matched IMGT annotations.

CDR1 MNHEY and CDR2 SVGAGI were looked up in the germline V gene. The CDR3 goes from the cysteine to the phenylalanine over 15 residues. The only DNA kept is the CDR3, 45 bases in frame from the first base. Relative to germline, V is 6 bases shorter and J is 11 bases shorter, with 25 bases between their ends. Receptors were amplified or captured by the immunoSEQ multiplex PCR assay. A mixture of 60 forward primers for TCR Vbeta segments and 13 reverse primers for TCR Jbeta segments was used in the multiplex PCR. A multiplex PCR assay on genomic DNA amplified the CDR3 region of rearranged TCR beta genes. On the Illumina HiSeq System, the amplified TCR beta libraries were sequenced as 87-base-pair reads. The study's own analysis went as follows. A later analysis tallied roughly 80 million unique TCR beta chains across the 700 or so repertoires, and about 10 million of those chains were shared by two or more donors. A nearest-neighbor algorithm error-corrected the raw reads and collapsed the reads into unique sequences, merging closely related sequences to remove PCR and sequencing errors. V, D and J gene segments were assigned by aligning CDR3 sequences to IMGT reference sequences. For a sequence to be retained, a match of at least six nucleotides to both a V gene segment and a J gene segment was required. Rearrangements were called productive when the CDR3 lacked stop codons and stayed in frame with V and J; all others were non-productive. CDR3 was defined by IMGT convention, running from the second conserved V-encoded cysteine to the conserved J-encoded phenylalanine. The earlier analysis of some 580 of the donors excluded any sequence lacking an unambiguous match to a single V gene segment. In an earlier analysis of a few hundred of the donors, V segments were called functional above 56.7% productive rearrangements and were called segregating when the between-donor standard deviation exceeded 5%. To diagnose cytomegalovirus status from the catalog of TCR beta chain sequences, a statistical classification framework was built. In a later analysis, TCR nucleotide sequences were compared against IMGT/GENE-DB human TR gene sequences so that V and J genes could be assigned. The TCRdist pipeline was used in a later analysis to assign CDR3 sequences and most-parsimonious VDJ recombination scenarios. In a later analysis, each TCR beta chain was defined by its CDR3 amino acid sequence together with its V-gene family, and reads lacking a unique V-gene family were excluded. A later analysis removed nearly 600 highly shared, low-generation-probability nucleotide sequences to deal with suspected cross-contamination and a sequencing artifact. A later analysis calculated a clonal expansion index for each public chain from normalized within-repertoire ranks of inferred template counts. A later analysis computed generation probabilities with a VDJ recombination model fitted to out-of-frame rearrangements, and checked the results against IGoR. A later analysis scored TCR-TCR, TCR-HLA and TCR-CMV co-occurrence with hypergeometric tests, applying a repertoire-size bias correction to TCR pairs. To estimate false discovery rates, a later analysis permuted the HLA or CMV assignments 20 times. In a later analysis, co-occurring TCRs were grouped using DBSCAN, with TCRdist sequence similarity added in when clustering inside HLA-allele-positive subsets. For co-occurrence clustering, repertoires with fewer than 30,000 or more than 120,000 public chains were excluded, along with four to six repertoires with anomalous nucleotide sharing. The immuneACCESS repertoire file appears here via TCRdb, limited to in-frame rearrangements. These files lack a portion of the clones; in checked studies, under half of the deficit traces to unresolved V genes, and the cause of the others is not known. V and J calls and clone size are as listed in that table; D and trimming were resolved from the DNA. Recorded for this sample are approximately 180,000 clones; 82% of them occurred a single time. Clones ranked in the top ten supply about 1.8% of the sample.

This clone was picked up a small number of times. Its antigen is not yet known. No much larger clone exists at a distance of one base, and base qualities are not known. The cohort comprised fewer than 750 healthy bone marrow donors. At the time of sampling, every cohort member was nominally healthy, though immune exposures that went unrecorded were likely present. The donor was CMV seronegative and was included in the group of 352 seronegative cohort members. A peripheral blood sample was collected from each donor, and TCR beta sequencing was performed on peripheral blood mononuclear cells. Genomic DNA extraction from the blood cell samples was performed with the Qiagen DNeasy Blood Extraction Kit.

This TCR was recovered from a woman between 18 and 29 years old in good health and CMV-seronegative. In this chain, TRBV6-5 is recombined with TRBJ1-1, with no D gene named confidently. The sequenced sample consisted of PBMCs. Here is the DNA: TGTGCCAGCAGCCCTGAGGAAAGGAGGCCTGTTAAGGCTTTCTTT. Translated, it gives CASSPEERRPVKAFF.